This entry concerns a single TCR beta chain. The data were obtained in a study of T cell responses to AZD1222 COVID-19 vaccine. Study summary: Both about-4-week and about-12-week second-dose recipients were combined.

Trimming removed 2 bases from V and 7 bases from J, with 8 bases in between. The CDR3 sequence is 12 residues long. The germline V gene encodes CDR1 MNHNY and CDR2 SVGAGI (reference sequence). TCRdb's table, derived via immunoSEQ multiplex PCR, lists solely in-frame clones and lacks some. The sample shows more than 140,000 clones, more than 70% of them seen only once. This sequence originates from an adult in good health. Sequences were derived from peripheral blood, sampled on day 0 of AZD1222 vaccination. The genes are TRBV6-6 and TRBJ1-2; no reliable D call. The CDR3 DNA sequence: TGTGCCAGCAGTTACCCCGGTGGTGGCTACACCTTC. It translates to CASSYPGGGYTF.